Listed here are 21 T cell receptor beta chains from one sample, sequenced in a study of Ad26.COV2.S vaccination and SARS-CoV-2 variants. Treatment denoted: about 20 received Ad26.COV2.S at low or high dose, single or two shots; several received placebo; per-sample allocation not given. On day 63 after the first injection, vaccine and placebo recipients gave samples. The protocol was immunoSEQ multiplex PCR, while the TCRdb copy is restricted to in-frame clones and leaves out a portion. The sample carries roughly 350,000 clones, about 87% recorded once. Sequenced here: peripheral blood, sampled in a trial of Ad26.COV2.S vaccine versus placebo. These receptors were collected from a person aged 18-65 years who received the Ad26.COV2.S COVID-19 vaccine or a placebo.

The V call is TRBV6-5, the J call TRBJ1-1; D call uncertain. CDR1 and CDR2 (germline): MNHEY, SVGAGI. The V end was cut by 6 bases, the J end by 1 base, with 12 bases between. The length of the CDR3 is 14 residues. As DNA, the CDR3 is TGTGCCAGCAGCCTATCCCGGACGAACACTGAAGCTTTCTTT. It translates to CASSLSRTNTEAFF.

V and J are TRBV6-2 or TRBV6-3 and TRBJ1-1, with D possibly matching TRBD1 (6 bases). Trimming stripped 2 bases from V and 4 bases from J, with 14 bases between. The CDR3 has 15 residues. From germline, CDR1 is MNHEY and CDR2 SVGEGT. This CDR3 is CASSYASGVVTEAFF. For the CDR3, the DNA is TGTGCCAGCAGTTACGCCTCAGGGGTGGTCACTGAAGCTTTCTTT.

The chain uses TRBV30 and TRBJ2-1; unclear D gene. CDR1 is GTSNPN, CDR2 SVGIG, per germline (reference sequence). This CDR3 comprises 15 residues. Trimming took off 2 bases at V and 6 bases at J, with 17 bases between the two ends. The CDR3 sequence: CAWSSFTLPFNEQFF. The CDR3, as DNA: TGTGCCTGGAGTTCTTTCACCCTTCCTTTCAATGAGCAGTTCTTC. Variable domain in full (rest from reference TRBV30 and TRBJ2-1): SQTIHQWPATLVQPVGSPLSLECTVEGTSNPNLYWYRQAAGRGLQLLFYSVGIGQISSEVPQNLSASRPQDRQFILSSKKLLLSDSGFYLCAWSSFTLPFNEQFFGPGTRLTVL.

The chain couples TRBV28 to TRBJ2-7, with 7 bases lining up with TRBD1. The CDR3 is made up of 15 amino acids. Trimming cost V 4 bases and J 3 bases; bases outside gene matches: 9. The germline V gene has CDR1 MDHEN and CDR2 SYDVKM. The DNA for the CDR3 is TGTGCCAGCAGTTCCACAGGGGTAGGGGACTACGAGCAGTACTTC. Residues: CASSSTGVGDYEQYF.

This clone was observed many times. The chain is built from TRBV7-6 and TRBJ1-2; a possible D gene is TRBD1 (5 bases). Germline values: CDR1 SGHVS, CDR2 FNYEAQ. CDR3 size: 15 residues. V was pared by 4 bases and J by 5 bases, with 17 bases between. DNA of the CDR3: TGTGCCAGCAGCTCCCCCGGGGGGGGTGTATATGGCTACACCTTC. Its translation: CASSSPGGGVYGYTF.

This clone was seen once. CDR3 residues: CASSLEGGSASALEQFF. CDR3 in DNA: TGTGCCAGCAGCTTAGAGGGTGGCTCGGCTAGCGCATTAGAGCAGTTCTTC. J is TRBJ2-1 and V is TRBV7-2; weak D call: TRBD2 (6 bases). Germline lookup yields CDR1 SGHTA and CDR2 FQGNSA. Trimming removed 1 base at V and 10 bases at J, with 23 bases between. The CDR3 extends over 17 amino acids.

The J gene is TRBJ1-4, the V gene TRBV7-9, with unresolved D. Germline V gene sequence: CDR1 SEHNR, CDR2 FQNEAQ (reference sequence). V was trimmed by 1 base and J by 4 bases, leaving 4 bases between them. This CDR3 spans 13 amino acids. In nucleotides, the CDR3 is TGTGCCAGCAGCTTAGTAAATAATGAAAAACTGTTTTTT. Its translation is CASSLVNNEKLFF. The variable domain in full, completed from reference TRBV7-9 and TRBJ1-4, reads DTGVSQNPRHKITKRGQNVTFRCDPISEHNRLYWYRQTLGQGPEFLTYFQNEAQLEKSRLLSDRFSAERPKGSFSTLEIQRTEQGDSAMYLCASSLVNNEKLFFGSGTQLSVL.

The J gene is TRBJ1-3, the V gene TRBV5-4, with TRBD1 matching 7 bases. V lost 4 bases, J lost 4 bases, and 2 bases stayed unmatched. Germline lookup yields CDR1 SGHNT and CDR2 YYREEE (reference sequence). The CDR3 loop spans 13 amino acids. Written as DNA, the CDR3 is TGTGCCAGCAGCCTGACAGGGGGAAACACCATATATTTT. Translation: CASSLTGGNTIYF.

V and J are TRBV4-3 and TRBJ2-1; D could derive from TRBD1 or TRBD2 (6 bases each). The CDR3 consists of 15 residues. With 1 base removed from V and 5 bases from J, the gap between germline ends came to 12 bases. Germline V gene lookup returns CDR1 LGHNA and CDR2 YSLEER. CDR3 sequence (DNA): TGCGCCAGCAGCCAAGCGTGGGGGGCTGACAATGAGCAGTTCTTC. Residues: CASSQAWGADNEQFF.

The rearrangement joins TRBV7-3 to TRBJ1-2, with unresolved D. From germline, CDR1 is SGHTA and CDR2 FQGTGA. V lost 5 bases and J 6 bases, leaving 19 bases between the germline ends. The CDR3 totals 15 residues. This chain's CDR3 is CASSPEGRLLDGYTF. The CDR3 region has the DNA TGTGCCAGCAGCCCCGAAGGCAGATTATTGGATGGCTACACCTTC. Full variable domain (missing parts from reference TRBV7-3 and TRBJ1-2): GAGVSQTPSNKVTEKGKYVELRCDPISGHTALYWYRQSLGQGPEFLIYFQGTGAADDSGLPNDRFFAVRPEGSVSTLKIQRTERGDSAVYLCASSPEGRLLDGYTFGSGTRLTVV.

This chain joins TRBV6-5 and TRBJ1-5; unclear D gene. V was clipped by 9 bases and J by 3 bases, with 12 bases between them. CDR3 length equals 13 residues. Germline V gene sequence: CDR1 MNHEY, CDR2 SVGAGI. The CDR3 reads CASGSIPNQPQHF. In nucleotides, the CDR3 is TGTGCCAGTGGGAGTATCCCCAATCAGCCCCAGCATTTT.

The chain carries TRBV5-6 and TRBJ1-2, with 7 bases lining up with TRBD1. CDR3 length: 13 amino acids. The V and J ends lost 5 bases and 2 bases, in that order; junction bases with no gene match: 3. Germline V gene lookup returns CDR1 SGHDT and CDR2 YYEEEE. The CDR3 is CASSTGANYGYTF. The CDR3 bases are TGTGCCAGCAGTACAGGGGCGAACTATGGCTACACCTTC.

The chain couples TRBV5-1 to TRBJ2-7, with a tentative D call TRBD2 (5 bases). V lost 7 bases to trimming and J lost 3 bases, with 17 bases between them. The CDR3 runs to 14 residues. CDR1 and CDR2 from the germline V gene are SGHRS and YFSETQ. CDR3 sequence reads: CASGREGKGYEQYF. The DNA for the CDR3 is TGCGCCAGCGGTAGAGAGGGAAAGGGCTACGAGCAGTACTTC.

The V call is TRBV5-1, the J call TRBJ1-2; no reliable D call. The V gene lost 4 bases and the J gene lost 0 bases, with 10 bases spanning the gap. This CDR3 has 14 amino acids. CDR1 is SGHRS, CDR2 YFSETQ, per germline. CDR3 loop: CASSPVESNYGYTF. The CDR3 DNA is TGCGCCAGCAGCCCCGTCGAGTCTAACTATGGCTACACCTTC.

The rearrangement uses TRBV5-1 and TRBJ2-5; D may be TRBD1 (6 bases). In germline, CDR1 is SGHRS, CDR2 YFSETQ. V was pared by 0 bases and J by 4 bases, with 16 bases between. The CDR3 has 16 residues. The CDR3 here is CASSLGPGQTGETQYF. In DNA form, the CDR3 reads TGCGCCAGCAGCTTGGGACCGGGACAAACTGGAGAGACCCAGTACTTC.

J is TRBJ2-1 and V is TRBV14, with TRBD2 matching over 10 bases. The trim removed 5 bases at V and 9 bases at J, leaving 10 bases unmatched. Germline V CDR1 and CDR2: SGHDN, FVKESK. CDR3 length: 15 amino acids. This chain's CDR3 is CASSAKRGGPREQFF. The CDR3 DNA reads TGTGCCAGCAGCGCCAAGCGGGGGGGCCCCCGTGAGCAGTTCTTC.

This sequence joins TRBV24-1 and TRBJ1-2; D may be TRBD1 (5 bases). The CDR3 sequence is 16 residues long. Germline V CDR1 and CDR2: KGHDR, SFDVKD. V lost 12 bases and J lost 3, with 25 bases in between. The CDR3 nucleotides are TGTGCCCCTCTGTCAGGGTTCTTTTTTAACTACTATGGCTACACCTTC. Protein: CAPLSGFFFNYYGYTF.

CDR3 region: CASSVTPGDTGELFF. The CDR3 nucleotides are TGTGCCAGCAGCGTAACGCCGGGGGACACCGGGGAGCTGTTTTTT. V and J are TRBV9 and TRBJ2-2; maybe TRBD2 (6 bases). The CDR3 spans 15 residues. Germline V CDR1 and CDR2: SGDLS, YYNGEE. Trimming cost V 1 base and J 3 bases, with 10 bases left between them. The full variable domain, with the rest looked up from reference TRBV9 and TRBJ2-2, is DSGVTQTPKHLITATGQRVTLRCSPRSGDLSVYWYQQSLDQGLQFLIQYYNGEERAKGNILERFSAQQFPDLHSELNLSSLELGDSALYFCASSVTPGDTGELFFGEGSRLTVL.

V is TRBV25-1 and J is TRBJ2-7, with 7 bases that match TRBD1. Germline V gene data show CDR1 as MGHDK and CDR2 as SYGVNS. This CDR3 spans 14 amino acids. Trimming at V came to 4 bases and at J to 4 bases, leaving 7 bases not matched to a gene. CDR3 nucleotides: TGTGCCAGCAGTGGATCGACAGGGCTTTACGAGCAGTACTTC. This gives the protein CASSGSTGLYEQYF.

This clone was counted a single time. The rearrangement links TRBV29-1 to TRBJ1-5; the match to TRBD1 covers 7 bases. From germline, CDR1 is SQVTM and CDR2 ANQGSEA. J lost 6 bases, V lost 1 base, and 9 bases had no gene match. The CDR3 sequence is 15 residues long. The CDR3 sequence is CSVEGDSGGGQPQHF. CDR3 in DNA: TGCAGCGTTGAAGGAGATTCAGGGGGAGGTCAGCCCCAGCATTTT.

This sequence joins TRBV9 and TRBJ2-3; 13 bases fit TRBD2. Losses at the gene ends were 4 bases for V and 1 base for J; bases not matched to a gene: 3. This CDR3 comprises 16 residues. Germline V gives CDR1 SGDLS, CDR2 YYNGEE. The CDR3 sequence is CASSIGTSGGTDTQYF. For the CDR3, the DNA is TGTGCCAGCAGCATCGGGACTAGCGGGGGCACAGATACGCAGTATTTT.